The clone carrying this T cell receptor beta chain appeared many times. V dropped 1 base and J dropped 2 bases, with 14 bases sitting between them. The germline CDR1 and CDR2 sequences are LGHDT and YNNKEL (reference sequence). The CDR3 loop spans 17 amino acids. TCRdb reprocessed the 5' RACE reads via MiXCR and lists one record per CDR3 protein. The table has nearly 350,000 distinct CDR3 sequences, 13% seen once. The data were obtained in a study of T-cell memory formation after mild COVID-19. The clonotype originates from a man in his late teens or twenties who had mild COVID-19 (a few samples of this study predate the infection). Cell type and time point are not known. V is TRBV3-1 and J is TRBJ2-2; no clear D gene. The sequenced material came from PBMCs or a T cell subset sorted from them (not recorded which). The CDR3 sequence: CASSQVLVGPNTGELFF. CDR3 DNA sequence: TGTGCCAGCAGCCAAGTATTGGTCGGGCCAAACACCGGGGAGCTGTTTTTT.